Listed below are T cell receptor beta chains from one sample, sequenced in a study of T cells after yellow fever vaccination. A single record per CDR3 protein comes from TCRdb applying MiXCR to the 5' RACE reads. The table has about 300,000 distinct CDR3 sequences, approximately 3.9% seen once. The sample here was PBMCs, taken 5 days after the yellow fever booster vaccination. The source of these receptors is a man younger than 30 who received the YFV17D yellow fever vaccine. Both conserved end residues are part of each CDR3. D genes are given only for firm matches. The size field is filled for only some rows; it gives once, few, many or a size class.

v_call	d_call	clone_size	j_call	cdr3_aa	cdr3_nt
TRBV27	-	many	TRBJ1-2	CASSPQGSGYGYTF	TGTGCCAGCAGTCCACAGGGCTCGGGCTATGGCTACACCTTC
TRBV4-1	-	-	TRBJ2-7	CASSDGRGSYEQYF	TGCGCCAGCAGCGACGGACGGGGGTCCTACGAGCAGTACTTC
TRBV5-8	TRBD1	few	TRBJ2-7	CASSPPAGQVPFYEQYF	TGTGCCAGCAGCCCCCCGGCCGGACAGGTTCCTTTCTACGAGCAGTACTTC
TRBV6-5	-	many	TRBJ2-5	CASSYAPKLTQETQYF	TGTGCCAGCAGTTACGCTCCTAAGCTGACGCAGGAGACCCAGTACTTC
TRBV24-1	-	few	TRBJ1-2	CATSDPGYYGYTF	TGTGCCACCAGTGATCCAGGGTACTATGGCTACACCTTC
TRBV5-1	TRBD2	few	TRBJ2-1	CASSLGLVSSYNEQFF	TGCGCCAGCAGCTTAGGACTAGTCTCTTCCTACAATGAGCAGTTCTTC
TRBV18	TRBD1	-	TRBJ1-1	CASSFATGMIEAFF	TGTGCCAGCTCATTCGCGACAGGGATGATTGAAGCTTTCTTT
TRBV29-1	TRBD1	few	TRBJ2-7	CSVENRGHAGEQYF	TGCAGCGTTGAAAACAGGGGGCACGCAGGCGAGCAGTACTTC
TRBV5-1	-	few	TRBJ2-1	CASSSPSSYNEQFF	TGCGCCAGCAGCTCGCCTAGCTCCTACAATGAGCAGTTCTTC
TRBV5-4	-	-	TRBJ2-3	CASSPITVTGPDTQYF	TGTGCCAGCAGCCCAATCACAGTTACAGGGCCAGATACGCAGTATTTT
TRBV11-2	-	-	TRBJ2-3	CASSSPGAKGTQYF	TGTGCCAGCAGCTCCCCCGGGGCCAAGGGTACGCAGTATTTT
TRBV2	-	-	TRBJ1-2	CASIGSDYGYTF	TGTGCCAGCATCGGCTCCGACTATGGCTACACCTTC
TRBV7-8	TRBD2	many	TRBJ2-3	CASSLGTSGNTDTQYF	TGTGCCAGCAGCTTAGGGACTAGCGGGAACACAGATACGCAGTATTTT
TRBV21-1	-	few	TRBJ1-4	CASSRDTSTNEKLFF	TGTGCCAGCAGCCGGGACACTTCAACTAATGAAAAACTGTTTTTT
TRBV4-1	-	-	TRBJ1-2	CASSQGPGGVGSGYTF	TGCGCCAGCAGCCAAGGACCCGGGGGGGTGGGCTCTGGCTACACCTTC
TRBV7-2	-	few	TRBJ1-6	CASTPGVGNSPLHF	TGTGCCAGCACCCCGGGGGTGGGTAATTCACCCCTCCACTTT
TRBV28	-	many	TRBJ2-3	CASSRLTGTDTQYF	TGTGCCAGCAGTCGTCTCACTGGCACAGATACGCAGTATTTT
TRBV5-1	-	-	TRBJ2-3	CASSLTPPSSTDTQYF	TGCGCCAGCAGCTTGACGCCGCCTTCTAGCACAGATACGCAGTATTTT
TRBV5-4	-	-	TRBJ2-2	CASSLRGATGELFF	TGTGCCAGCAGCTTGCGAGGGGCCACCGGGGAGCTGTTTTTT
TRBV7-2	TRBD2	few	TRBJ2-1	CASFSGGALLDEQFF	TGTGCCAGCTTCAGCGGGGGGGCTTTATTGGATGAGCAGTTCTTC